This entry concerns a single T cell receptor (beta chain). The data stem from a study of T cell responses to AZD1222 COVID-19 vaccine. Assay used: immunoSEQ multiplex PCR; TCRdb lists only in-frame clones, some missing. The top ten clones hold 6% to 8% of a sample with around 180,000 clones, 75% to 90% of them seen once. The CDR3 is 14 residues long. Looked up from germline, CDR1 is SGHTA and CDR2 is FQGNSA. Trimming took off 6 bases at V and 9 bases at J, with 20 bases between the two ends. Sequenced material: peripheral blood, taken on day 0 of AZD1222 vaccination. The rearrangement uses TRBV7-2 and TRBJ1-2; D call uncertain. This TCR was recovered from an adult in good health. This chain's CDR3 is CASSQMSGPGSYTF. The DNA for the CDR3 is TGTGCCAGCAGTCAAATGTCAGGTCCGGGAAGCTACACCTTC. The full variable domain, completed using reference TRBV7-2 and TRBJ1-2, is GAGVSQSPSNKVTEKGKDVELRCDPISGHTALYWYRQSLGQGLEFLIYFQGNSAPDKSGLPSDRFSAERTGGSVSTLTIQRTQQEDSAVYLCASSQMSGPGSYTFGSGTRLTVV.